Listed below are T cell receptor beta chains from one sample, sequenced in a study of blood T cells in healthy people across ages. MiXCR, applied by TCRdb to the 5' RACE reads, yields one record per CDR3 protein. This sample has 1,800,000 or so distinct CDR3 sequences, with about two fifths found just once. Sequencing was carried out using blood. These receptors were collected from a human donor in good health. Each CDR3 is given with its conserved first and last residue. D genes are given only for firm matches. Some rows have no size entry. The others give once, few or many, or a class for an expanded clone.

D gene: NA
V gene: TRBV7-9
clone size: NA
J gene: TRBJ1-3
CDR3 protein: CASSFRTEDTIYF
CDR3 DNA: TGTGCCAGTTCTTTTCGGACAGAAGACACCATATATTTT

D gene: NA
V gene: TRBV20-1
clone size: NA
J gene: TRBJ2-5
CDR3 protein: CSARDQETQYF
CDR3 DNA: TGCAGTGCTAGAGACCAAGAGACCCAGTACTTC

D gene: NA
V gene: TRBV7-9
clone size: NA
J gene: TRBJ2-7
CDR3 protein: CASSFVSAYEQYF
CDR3 DNA: TGTGCCAGCAGCTTTGTGTCAGCCTACGAGCAGTACTTC

D gene: NA
V gene: TRBV20-1
clone size: few
J gene: TRBJ2-5
CDR3 protein: CSAPWVDRRAQETQYF
CDR3 DNA: TGCAGTGCCCCTTGGGTGGACCGAAGAGCCCAAGAGACCCAGTACTTC

D gene: NA
V gene: TRBV3-1
clone size: few
J gene: TRBJ1-6
CDR3 protein: CASSQGWGSSPLHF
CDR3 DNA: TGTGCCAGCAGCCAAGGATGGGGGAGCTCACCCCTCCACTTT

D gene: TRBD1
V gene: TRBV6-6
clone size: NA
J gene: TRBJ1-2
CDR3 protein: CASSTPSGQGDGYTF
CDR3 DNA: TGTGCCAGCAGCACCCCATCCGGACAGGGAGACGGCTACACCTTC

D gene: TRBD2
V gene: TRBV13
clone size: NA
J gene: TRBJ2-3
CDR3 protein: CASSLIAGERTDTQYF
CDR3 DNA: TGTGCCAGCAGCTTAATAGCGGGGGAACGCACAGATACGCAGTATTTT

D gene: NA
V gene: TRBV15
clone size: NA
J gene: TRBJ1-2
CDR3 protein: CATSRGDRVYGYTF
CDR3 DNA: TGTGCCACCAGCAGAGGGGACCGGGTCTATGGCTACACCTTC

D gene: NA
V gene: TRBV5-1
clone size: few
J gene: TRBJ1-1
CDR3 protein: CASSESTSGTEAFF
CDR3 DNA: TGCGCCAGCAGCGAGAGCACGTCGGGCACTGAAGCTTTCTTT

D gene: NA
V gene: TRBV4-3
clone size: NA
J gene: TRBJ2-1
CDR3 protein: CASSQAISSYNEQFF
CDR3 DNA: TGCGCCAGCAGCCAAGCAATTAGCTCCTACAATGAGCAGTTCTTC

D gene: NA
V gene: TRBV5-1
clone size: few
J gene: TRBJ2-1
CDR3 protein: CASSLGAGEDYNEQFF
CDR3 DNA: TGCGCCAGCAGCTTGGGGGCGGGCGAGGACTACAATGAGCAGTTCTTC

D gene: NA
V gene: TRBV4-3
clone size: few
J gene: TRBJ2-1
CDR3 protein: CASSGYGSGDPYNEQFF
CDR3 DNA: TGCGCCAGCAGCGGGTACGGGTCAGGGGACCCCTACAATGAGCAGTTCTTC

D gene: TRBD1
V gene: TRBV7-3
clone size: NA
J gene: TRBJ2-2
CDR3 protein: CASSPRTGRGELFF
CDR3 DNA: TGTGCCAGCAGCCCGAGGACAGGGCGGGGGGAGCTGTTTTTT

D gene: NA
V gene: TRBV7-2
clone size: NA
J gene: TRBJ2-5
CDR3 protein: CASSEKFVSETQYF
CDR3 DNA: TGTGCCAGCAGCGAGAAGTTTGTGTCAGAGACCCAGTACTTC

D gene: NA
V gene: TRBV7-2
clone size: few
J gene: TRBJ2-1
CDR3 protein: CAGSLAQGSSYNEQFF
CDR3 DNA: TGTGCCGGCAGCTTAGCGCAGGGGTCCAGCTACAATGAGCAGTTCTTC

D gene: NA
V gene: TRBV6-7
clone size: NA
J gene: TRBJ2-7
CDR3 protein: CASRYSIHYEQYF
CDR3 DNA: TGTGCCAGCAGATACTCGATCCACTACGAGCAGTACTTC

D gene: NA
V gene: TRBV4-3
clone size: NA
J gene: TRBJ1-4
CDR3 protein: CASSQSFGTWGEKLFF
CDR3 DNA: TGCGCCAGCAGCCAATCTTTCGGGACATGGGGTGAAAAACTGTTTTTT

D gene: NA
V gene: TRBV7-3
clone size: NA
J gene: TRBJ1-1
CDR3 protein: CASSPTPWAVNTEAFF
CDR3 DNA: TGTGCCAGCAGCCCTACGCCATGGGCCGTAAACACTGAAGCTTTCTTT

D gene: TRBD1
V gene: TRBV6-6
clone size: NA
J gene: TRBJ1-1
CDR3 protein: CASSYGGEGAEAFF
CDR3 DNA: TGTGCCAGCAGTTACGGGGGTGAGGGGGCGGAAGCTTTCTTT

D gene: NA
V gene: TRBV20-1
clone size: NA
J gene: TRBJ2-3
CDR3 protein: CSAPLWGLGDTQYF
CDR3 DNA: TGCAGTGCTCCTCTTTGGGGGCTTGGAGATACGCAGTATTTT